A single sample is the source of the 21 T cell receptor beta chains below, sequenced in a study of T cells after yellow fever vaccination. TCRdb itself ran the 5' RACE reads through MiXCR, one entry per CDR3 protein. This table holds roughly 74,000 distinct CDR3 sequences, approximately 7.7% found once. Specimen: CD8+ T cells sorted from PBMCs, collected around 5 days after the first yellow fever vaccination. The receptors come from a man younger than 30 who received the YFV17D yellow fever vaccine.

This clonotype has a count of ten or more. The chain is built from TRBV12-3 or TRBV12-4 and TRBJ2-5; 8 nucleotides agree with TRBD1. V lost 5 bases to trimming and J lost 4 bases; unmatched junction nucleotides: 12. The CDR3 runs to 16 residues. The CDR3 here is CASSPPRYRGIETQYF. In nucleotides, the CDR3 is TGTGCCAGCAGTCCGCCCAGGTACAGGGGGATAGAGACCCAGTACTTC.

This clonotype was recorded a few times. The CDR3 loop is CASSSRDRGHNSPLHF. The CDR3 bases are TGTGCCAGCAGCTCCCGGGACAGGGGCCACAATTCACCCCTCCACTTT. This sequence joins TRBV7-9 and TRBJ1-6, with 10 nucleotides matching TRBD1. The germline V gene encodes CDR1 SEHNR and CDR2 FQNEAQ (reference sequence). The CDR3 is 16 residues long. Losses at the gene ends were 4 bases for V and 7 bases for J; bases not matched to a gene: 7.

This clonotype has only a few counts. The chain combines TRBV5-1 with TRBJ2-3; no reliable D call. Germline V CDR1 and CDR2: SGHRS, YFSETQ. Trimming removed 0 bases from V and 0 bases from J, with 8 bases in between. This CDR3 has 15 amino acids. In DNA form, the CDR3 reads TGCGCCAGCAGCTTGGAGGAGCTTAGCACAGATACGCAGTATTTT. Translating it yields CASSLEELSTDTQYF.

In its sample, this clonotype was seen a few times. V is TRBV12-5 and J is TRBJ1-4, with 9 bases that match TRBD1. This CDR3 is 15 amino acids long. Germline assignment: CDR1 LGHNT and CDR2 FRNRAP. The V and J ends lost 4 bases and 8 bases, in that order; junction bases with no gene match: 8. CDR3: CASGSRTGVSEKLFF. CDR3 coding DNA: TGTGCTAGTGGTTCCCGGACAGGGGTTTCGGAAAAACTGTTTTTT.

This clonotype was seen ten or more times. This chain joins TRBV4-3 and TRBJ2-5, with D possibly TRBD2 on 5 matching bases. Per germline, CDR1 LGHNA and CDR2 YSLEER. Trimming took 0 bases from V and 6 from J, leaving 17 bases between them. The CDR3 totals 16 residues. CDR3: CASSQDLYVTGKTQYF. CDR3 coding DNA: TGCGCCAGCAGCCAAGATTTATATGTGACGGGGAAGACCCAGTACTTC.

In its sample, this clonotype was seen many times. The J gene is TRBJ2-1, the V gene TRBV15; D perhaps matches TRBD1 (6 bases). Germline V gene data show CDR1 as LNHNV and CDR2 as YYDKDF (reference sequence). V lost 1 base and J 6 bases, leaving 10 bases between the germline ends. This CDR3 is 14 amino acids long. In DNA, the CDR3 is TGTGCCACCAGCAGAGTCGGCAGGGGCAATGAGCAGTTCTTC. This codes for CATSRVGRGNEQFF.

This clonotype was detected only a few times. The rearrangement links TRBV4-1 to TRBJ2-3; 10 nucleotides align to TRBD2. The ends lost 0 bases at V and 5 bases at J; junction bases unmatched: 8. The CDR3 covers 17 residues. The V gene's germline CDR1 is MGHRA and CDR2 YSYEKL. The CDR3 sequence is CASSQDGSGGRLDTQYF. The CDR3 coding sequence is TGCGCCAGCAGCCAAGATGGTAGCGGGGGGAGGTTAGATACGCAGTATTTT.

The CDR3 reads CSARDGTESEAFF. Here the CDR3 DNA reads TGCAGTGCTAGAGATGGGACAGAATCTGAAGCTTTCTTT. This rearrangement joins TRBV20-1 to TRBJ1-1; TRBD1 aligns across 7 bases. CDR1 DFQATT and CDR2 SNEGSKA come from the germline V gene (reference sequence). This CDR3 contains 13 residues. Trimming cost V 0 bases and J 6 bases; bases outside gene matches: 4.

This clonotype was seen repeatedly, ten times or more. V is TRBV4-1 and J is TRBJ1-4; 7 bases agree with TRBD1. This CDR3 comprises 19 residues. Per the germline V gene, CDR1 is MGHRA and CDR2 is YSYEKL. The junction had 19 bases not matched to a gene; V was cut back by 1 base and J by 8 bases. CDR3 coding DNA: TGCGCCAGCAGCCAAGGATGGGGGGCAACAGGGGCTAGAGAGGAAAAACTGTTTTTT. Translation gives CASSQGWGATGAREEKLFF.

The chain couples TRBV27 to TRBJ2-7; perhaps TRBD2 as D (6 bases). Trimming shortened V by 6 bases and J by 11 bases, and 23 bases separated the two germline ends. The germline CDR1 and CDR2 sequences are MNHEY and SMNVEV (reference sequence). This CDR3 has 14 amino acids. The CDR3 sequence is CASRVQFRGREKYF. CDR3 nucleotides: TGTGCCAGCAGGGTCCAGTTCCGGGGGAGAGAAAAGTACTTC.

In this sample, this clonotype turned up many times. The chain has TRBV4-1 and TRBJ2-7, with D tentatively TRBD1 or TRBD2 (5 bases each). CDR1 and CDR2 from the germline V gene are MGHRA and YSYEKL. The CDR3 sequence is 16 residues long. V was trimmed by 0 bases and J by 7 bases, leaving 19 bases between them. The CDR3 protein is CASSQDFGTVLREQYV. The CDR3 DNA reads TGCGCCAGCAGCCAAGATTTCGGGACGGTCCTGAGGGAGCAGTACGTC.

The genes are TRBV5-1 and TRBJ1-4; D ambiguous. CDR3 length equals 16 residues. V lost 0 bases and J lost 6, with 15 bases in between. Looked up from germline, CDR1 is SGHRS and CDR2 is YFSETQ. The CDR3 DNA reads as TGCGCCAGCAGCTTGGAACCAGGACCTTTTGATGAAAAACTGTTTTTT. Translation gives CASSLEPGPFDEKLFF.

This clonotype was observed many times. This chain links TRBV12-3 or TRBV12-4 with TRBJ1-1; D is ambiguous. The CDR3 runs to 12 residues. V was shortened by 9 bases and J by 4 bases, with 12 bases between the two germline ends. The CDR3, as DNA: TGTGCCAGTAGATTTGGGGTCACTGAAGCTTTCTTT. This codes for CASRFGVTEAFF.

The V and J genes are TRBV6-5 and TRBJ2-2; weak D call: TRBD1 (5 bases). Germline lookup yields CDR1 MNHEY and CDR2 SVGAGI. V was clipped by 2 bases and J by 5 bases, with 12 bases between them. The CDR3 runs to 15 residues. DNA for the CDR3: TGTGCCAGCAGTTACGGGGCAGGGCCTACCGGGGAGCTGTTTTTT. It specifies CASSYGAGPTGELFF.

This clonotype appeared a few times. This sequence joins TRBV6-2 or TRBV6-3 and TRBJ2-2; D gene uncertain. The CDR3 has 15 amino acids. Trimming shortened V by 0 bases and J by 2 bases, and 7 bases separated the two germline ends. CDR1 and CDR2 from the germline V gene are MNHEY and SVGEGT. The CDR3: CASSYSGRNTGELFF. As DNA, the CDR3 is TGTGCCAGCAGTTACTCGGGCAGAAACACCGGGGAGCTGTTTTTT.

This clonotype was observed at least ten times. The chain couples TRBV6-1 to TRBJ1-2; 7 bases match TRBD1. V lost 6 bases, J lost 11 bases, and 12 bases stayed unmatched. This CDR3 region has 13 residues. CDR1 and CDR2 (germline): MNHNS, SASEGT. CDR3 protein: CASSDRVSDVYTF. As DNA, the CDR3 is TGTGCCAGCAGCGACAGGGTTTCAGATGTTTACACCTTC.

The V gene is TRBV12-3 or TRBV12-4, the J gene TRBJ1-2; TRBD1 matches 7 bases. V was clipped by 2 bases and J by 4 bases; unmatched bases: 7. This CDR3 is built from 15 residues. As DNA, the CDR3 is TGTGCCAGCAGTTTAATTTACAGGGGTAGCTATGGCTACACCTTC. Its protein is CASSLIYRGSYGYTF.

This clonotype was seen ten or more times. The genes are TRBV3-1 and TRBJ1-5; 10 nucleotides align to TRBD1. Germline V gene data show CDR1 as LGHDT and CDR2 as YNNKEL (reference sequence). V gave up 0 bases and J gave up 5 bases; unmatched junction bases: 7. The CDR3 totals 17 residues. CDR3 sequence: CASSQESTGGEHQPQHF. CDR3 in DNA: TGTGCCAGCAGCCAAGAATCGACAGGGGGCGAGCATCAGCCCCAGCATTTT.

This clonotype appeared many times. The chain links TRBV5-4 to TRBJ2-1; 7 nucleotides line up with TRBD1. The length of the CDR3 is 16 residues. With V trimmed by 4 bases and J by 0 bases, 7 bases remained unmatched. Germline values: CDR1 SGHNT, CDR2 YYREEE (reference sequence). The CDR3 sequence: CASSGGQESSYNEQFF. The CDR3 DNA follows: TGTGCCAGCAGCGGAGGACAGGAGAGCTCCTACAATGAGCAGTTCTTC.

Remarks on this clonotype: One end of the junction is discordant with germline, which a read error may explain. The gene calls are TRBV19 and TRBJ2-5, with a tentative D call TRBD2 (5 bases). CDR1 and CDR2 from the germline V gene are LNHDA and SQIVND (reference sequence). This CDR3 has 16 residues. The CDR3: CASSAARWRYHETQYF. DNA for the CDR3: TGTGCCAGTAGCGCAGCCCGCTGGAGGTACCACGAGACCCAGTACTTC.

This clonotype has just a few counts. CDR3 amino acids: CASSLWISDTQYF. The CDR3 nucleotides read TGCGCCAGCAGCTTGTGGATCTCAGATACGCAGTATTTT. The chain employs TRBV5-1 and TRBJ2-3; no reliable D call. V shed 1 base and J shed 4 bases, with 7 bases lying between them. This CDR3 has 13 amino acids. Per the germline V gene, CDR1 is SGHRS and CDR2 is YFSETQ.